The clone carrying this T cell receptor beta chain has just a few counts. What it binds is unknown. The germline V gene has CDR1 SGHTA and CDR2 FQGNSA. This CDR3 is 14 amino acids long. Trimming removed 1 base from V and 5 bases from J, with 11 bases in between. Together with a sample-barcoded 5' primer, a J-beta primer mix was included in a second PCR lasting about 7 to 11 cycles. Every molecule of cDNA carried a tag from a template-switch adaptor with 12 random nucleotides. MiXCR, run by TCRdb on the 5' RACE reads, gives a single entry per CDR3 protein. This sample has about a million distinct CDR3 sequences; less than 45% occur once, and the top ten carry around 13%. This record comes from a study of blood T cells in healthy people across ages. General study findings and limits: Donors of long life had a larger count of naive CD4+ cells and greater diversity than aged donors. Diversity estimates drawn from one million T cells were deemed underestimates.

The sequenced sample consisted of blood. The V call is TRBV7-2, the J call TRBJ2-5; the D is unclear. The origin of this receptor is a young man in good health. CDR3 DNA sequence: TGTGCCAGCAGCTTAGTATCGGGTTCCGAGACCCAGTACTTC. Translation gives CASSLVSGSETQYF.